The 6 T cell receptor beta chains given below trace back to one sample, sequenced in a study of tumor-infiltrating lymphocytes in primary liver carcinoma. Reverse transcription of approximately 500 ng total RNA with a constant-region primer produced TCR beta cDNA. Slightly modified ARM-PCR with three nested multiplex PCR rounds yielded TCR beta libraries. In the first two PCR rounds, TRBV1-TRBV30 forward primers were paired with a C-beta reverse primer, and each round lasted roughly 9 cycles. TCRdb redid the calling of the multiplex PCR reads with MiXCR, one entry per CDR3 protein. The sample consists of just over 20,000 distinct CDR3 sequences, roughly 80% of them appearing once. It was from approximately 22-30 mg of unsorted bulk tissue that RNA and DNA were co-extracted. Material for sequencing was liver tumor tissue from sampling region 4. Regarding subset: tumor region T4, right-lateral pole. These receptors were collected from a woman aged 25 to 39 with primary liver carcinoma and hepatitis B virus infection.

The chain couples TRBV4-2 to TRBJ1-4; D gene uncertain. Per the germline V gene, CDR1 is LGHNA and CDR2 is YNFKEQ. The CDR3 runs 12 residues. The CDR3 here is CAGSQDREKLFF. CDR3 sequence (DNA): TGTGCTGGCAGCCAAGATCGGGAAAAACTGTTTTTT.

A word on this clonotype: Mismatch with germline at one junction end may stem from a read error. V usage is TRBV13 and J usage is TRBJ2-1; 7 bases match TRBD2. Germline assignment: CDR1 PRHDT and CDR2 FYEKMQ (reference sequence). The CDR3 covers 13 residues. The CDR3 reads CAGREGNGDEQFF. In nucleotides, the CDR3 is TGTGCCGGCAGGGAGGGGAACGGCGATGAGCAGTTCTTC. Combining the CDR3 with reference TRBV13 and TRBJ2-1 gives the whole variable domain AAGVIQSPRHLIKEKRETATLKCYPIPRHDTVYWYQQGPGQDPQFLISFYEKMQSDKGSIPDRFSAQQFSDYHSELNMSSLELGDSALYFCAGREGNGDEQFFGPGTRLTVL.

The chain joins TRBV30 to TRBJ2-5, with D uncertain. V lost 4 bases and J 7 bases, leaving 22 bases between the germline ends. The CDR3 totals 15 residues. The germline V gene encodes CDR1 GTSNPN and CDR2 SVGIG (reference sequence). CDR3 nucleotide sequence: TGTGCCTGGAAGATCTTGGACGCGGCCCTGGGGACCCAGTACTTC. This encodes CAWKILDAALGTQYF.

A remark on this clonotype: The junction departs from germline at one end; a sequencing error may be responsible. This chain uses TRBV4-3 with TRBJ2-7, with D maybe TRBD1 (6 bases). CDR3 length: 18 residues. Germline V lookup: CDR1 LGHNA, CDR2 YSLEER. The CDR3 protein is CASSQAVTGGHISYDQYF. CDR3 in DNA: TGCGCCAGCAGCCAAGCTGTGACTGGGGGCCACATTAGCTACGACCAGTACTTC.

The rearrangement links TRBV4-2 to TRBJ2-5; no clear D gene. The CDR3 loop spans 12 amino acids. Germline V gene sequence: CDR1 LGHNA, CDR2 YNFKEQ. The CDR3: CVSSQDIETQYF. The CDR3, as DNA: TGTGTTAGCAGCCAAGATATAGAGACCCAGTACTTC.

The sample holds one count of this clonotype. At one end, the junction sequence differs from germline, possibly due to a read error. CDR3 bases: TGTGCCAGCAGTCAATTAACGGGAGGACTTTACAAGCAGCACTTC. It specifies CASSQLTGGLYKQHF. The chain employs TRBV6-2 or TRBV6-3 and TRBJ2-7, with 7 bases that match TRBD2. Germline-derived CDR1 and CDR2 are MNHEY and SVGEGT. The CDR3 length is 15 residues.